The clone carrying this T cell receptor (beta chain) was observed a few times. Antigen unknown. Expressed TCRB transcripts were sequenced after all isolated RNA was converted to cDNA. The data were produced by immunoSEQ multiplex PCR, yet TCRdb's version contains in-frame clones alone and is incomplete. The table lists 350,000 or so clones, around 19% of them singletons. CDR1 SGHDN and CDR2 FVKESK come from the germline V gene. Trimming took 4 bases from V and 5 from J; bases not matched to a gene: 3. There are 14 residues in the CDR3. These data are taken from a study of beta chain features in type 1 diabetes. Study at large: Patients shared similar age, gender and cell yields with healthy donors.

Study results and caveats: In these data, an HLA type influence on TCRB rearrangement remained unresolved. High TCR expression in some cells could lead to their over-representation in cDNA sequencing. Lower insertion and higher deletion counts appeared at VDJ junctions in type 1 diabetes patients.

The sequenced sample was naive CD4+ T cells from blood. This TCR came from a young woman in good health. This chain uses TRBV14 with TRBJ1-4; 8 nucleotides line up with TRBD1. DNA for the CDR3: TGTGCCAGCAGCCCACGGACAGGGAATGAAAAACTGTTTTTT. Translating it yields CASSPRTGNEKLFF.